The TCR beta chain under discussion was sequenced for a study of early T cells in non-severe SARS-CoV-2 infection. Study context: Chains were unpaired, as sequencing was done on bulk RNA from unsorted whole blood.

The protocol attached unique molecular identifiers to individual cDNA molecules. One entry per CDR3 protein results from TCRdb running MiXCR on the 5' RACE reads. The sample has around 60,000 distinct CDR3 sequences; about 13% are singletons. Regarding this clonotype: What it binds is unknown.

CDR1 and CDR2 (germline): MNHEY, SVGAGI. V was cut by 6 bases and J by 7 bases, with 10 bases left in between. The CDR3 runs to 12 residues. Whole-study findings and limits: The VDJdb matching leaned toward anti-spike CD8 responses and overlooked private and CD4 specificities.

The V call is TRBV6-5, the J call TRBJ2-1; D not resolved. This TCR came from an adult who was a healthcare worker with PCR-confirmed SARS-CoV-2 infection or an uninfected control (not recorded which). Sequenced: whole blood. This chain's CDR3 is CASSADENEQFF. CDR3 coding DNA: TGTGCCAGCAGCGCTGACGAGAATGAGCAGTTCTTC.